Each of the 23 T cell receptor beta chains below was sequenced from the same sample in a study of regulatory T cells in long-lasting Graves disease. Indicated time point: persistent/refractory GD, antithyroid drugs over 5 years with positive TRAb. RNA extracted from PBMCs served as the sequencing template. Libraries of TCR beta came from iRepertoire HTBI primers plus Arm-PCR of CDR3 regions. Using its own MiXCR run on the multiplex PCR reads, TCRdb lists one record per CDR3 protein. The top ten clones hold over 6% of a sample with 400,000 to 500,000 distinct CDR3 sequences, 20% to 25% of them seen once. Source: peripheral blood mononuclear cells (PBMCs), taken when the disease was refractory, from a patient treated with antithyroid drugs. These receptor sequences come from a female donor with Graves disease.

Concerning this clonotype itself: One end of the junction is discordant with germline, which a read error may explain. The V gene is TRBV5-1, the J gene TRBJ2-6; TRBD1 agrees at 7 bases. The CDR3 totals 15 residues. Per the germline V gene, CDR1 is SGHRS and CDR2 is YFSETQ. CDR3 in DNA: TGTGCCAGCAGCTTGGGACAGCTGACGGCCAACGTCCTGACTTTC. Translating it yields CASSLGQLTANVLTF.

The chain couples TRBV5-1 to TRBJ1-2; 7 bases are a match to TRBD1. Germline values: CDR1 SGHRS, CDR2 YFSETQ. Trimming removed 0 bases from V and 5 bases from J; junction bases left unmatched: 7. The length of the CDR3 is 15 residues. CDR3 bases: TGCGCCAGCAGCTTGGGGGGACAGTCCTATTATGGCTACACCTTC. This codes for CASSLGGQSYYGYTF.

Ten or more counts support this clonotype. The chain carries TRBV6-5 and TRBJ1-1, with unresolved D. CDR1 and CDR2 (germline): MNHEY, SVGAGI. V shed 0 bases and J shed 10 bases, with 18 bases lying between them. The CDR3 is made up of 15 amino acids. The CDR3 protein is CASSYSAGIFPAAFF. CDR3 nucleotide sequence: TGTGCCAGCAGTTACTCAGCCGGTATCTTCCCTGCAGCTTTCTTT.

This chain joins TRBV11-2 and TRBJ2-5, with 11 bases that match TRBD1. Germline loops: CDR1 SGHAT, CDR2 FQNNGV. The CDR3 has 17 amino acids. Trimming cost V 5 bases and J 3 bases; bases outside gene matches: 11. The CDR3 DNA reads TGTGCCAGCAGCCAGGGACAGGGGGGGACCTTCAAAGAGACCCAGTACTTC. It is translated as CASSQGQGGTFKETQYF.

This clonotype was seen at least ten times. V usage is TRBV19 and J usage is TRBJ2-7; tentative D call: TRBD1 (5 bases). CDR3 length equals 15 residues. The V gene lost 3 bases and the J gene lost 2 bases, with 14 bases spanning the gap. The germline gives CDR1 LNHDA, CDR2 SQIVND (reference sequence). CDR3 in DNA: TGTGCCAGTAGTATTGGGGCAGCCACCGCCTACGAGCAGTACTTC. Its translation: CASSIGAATAYEQYF. Together with reference TRBV19 and TRBJ2-7, the CDR3 gives the full variable domain: DGGITQSPKYLFRKEGQNVTLSCEQNLNHDAMYWYRQDPGQGLRLIYYSQIVNDFQKGDIAEGYSVSREKKESFPLTVTSAQKNPTAFYLCASSIGAATAYEQYFGPGTRLTVT.

V usage is TRBV7-9 and J usage is TRBJ1-5; the D gene is possibly TRBD1 (5 bases). CDR1 and CDR2 (germline): SEHNR, FQNEAQ (reference sequence). The CDR3 is 14 residues long. The ends were cut back, 6 bases at V and 3 bases at J, with 12 bases in the middle. CDR3 DNA sequence: TGTGCCAGCAGTTTTACAGGTCACAATCAGCCCCAGCATTTT. Residues: CASSFTGHNQPQHF.

This clonotype appeared many times. J is TRBJ2-4 and V is TRBV28; TRBD1 agrees at 7 bases. V gave up 6 bases and J gave up 0 bases; unmatched junction bases: 11. This CDR3 is built from 17 residues. The V gene's germline CDR1 is MDHEN and CDR2 SYDVKM. This chain's CDR3 is CASRARGQPLAKNIQYF. The DNA for the CDR3 is TGTGCCAGCAGAGCCCGGGGACAGCCTCTAGCCAAAAACATTCAGTACTTC. The full variable domain, with the rest looked up from reference TRBV28 and TRBJ2-4, is DVKVTQSSRYLVKRTGEKVFLECVQDMDHENMFWYRQDPGLGLRLIYFSYDVKMKEKGDIPEGYSVSREKKERFSLILESASTNQTSMYLCASRARGQPLAKNIQYFGAGTRLSVL.

At least ten counts were recorded for this clonotype. V is TRBV28 and J is TRBJ1-1; 10 nucleotides align to TRBD1. The CDR3 contains 16 residues. Germline trimming cut 6 bases from V and 0 bases from J; bases unmatched to any gene: 7. The germline V gene encodes CDR1 MDHEN and CDR2 SYDVKM. As DNA, the CDR3 is TGTGCCAGCAGCCCGACAGGGGGCCCTTTGAACACTGAAGCTTTCTTT. This gives the protein CASSPTGGPLNTEAFF.

Ten or more counts support this clonotype. J is TRBJ1-5 and V is TRBV28, with 9 bases aligning to TRBD1. The germline gives CDR1 MDHEN, CDR2 SYDVKM. The ends lost 7 bases at V and 3 bases at J; junction bases unmatched: 7. The CDR3 loop spans 15 amino acids. CDR3 amino acids: CASNPGTGINQPQHF. Here the CDR3 DNA reads TGTGCCAGCAACCCCGGGACAGGGATCAATCAGCCCCAGCATTTT.

This clonotype was counted a few times. At one end the junction does not follow the germline gene, possibly because of a read error. The genes are TRBV10-3 and TRBJ2-3, with 8 bases lining up with TRBD2. The germline CDR1 and CDR2 sequences are ENHRY and SYGVKD. The CDR3 is 15 amino acids. The CDR3 sequence is CASSFGLAPTDTQYF. CDR3 DNA: TGTGCCAGCAGTTTCGGACTAGCCCCCACAGATACGCAGTATTTT.

Many counts were recorded for this clonotype. This sequence joins TRBV6-1 and TRBJ1-1, with D possibly being TRBD1 (6 bases). Deletions cut 7 bases from V and 5 bases from J, with 17 bases between. CDR3 length equals 14 residues. Per germline, CDR1 MNHNS and CDR2 SASEGT. The CDR3 loop is CASTERRGRTEAFF. As DNA, the CDR3 is TGTGCCAGCACCGAAAGGCGGGGGCGTACTGAAGCTTTCTTT.

Ten or more counts support this clonotype. This chain connects TRBV19 to TRBJ2-7; 7 bases are a match to TRBD2. Germline CDR1 is LNHDA and CDR2 is SQIVND (reference sequence). This CDR3 region has 14 residues. After removal of 3 bases from V and 4 bases from J, the junction contained 6 bases not matched to a gene. The CDR3 sequence: CASSIGGEGYEQYF. As DNA, the CDR3 is TGTGCCAGTAGTATCGGCGGGGAGGGATACGAGCAGTACTTC.

In this sample, this clonotype turned up many times. V gene TRBV29-1 combines with J gene TRBJ1-2, with TRBD1 matching 8 bases. CDR1 is SQVTM and CDR2 is ANQGSEA in the germline V gene. There are 13 residues in the CDR3. V shed 6 bases and J 3 bases; nucleotides not matched to a gene: 6. DNA for the CDR3: TGCAGCGTAGAGGAACAGGGGGACTATGGCTACACCTTC. Translation gives CSVEEQGDYGYTF.

This clonotype was picked up a small number of times. The chain combines TRBV7-2 with TRBJ2-7, with no clear D. CDR1 is SGHTA and CDR2 is FQGNSA in the germline V gene. V dropped 4 bases and J dropped 0 bases, with 7 bases sitting between them. The CDR3 is 13 residues long. In nucleotides, the CDR3 is TGTGCCAGCAGCTCCACCTACTCCTACGAGCAGTACTTC. It translates to CASSSTYSYEQYF.

At least ten counts were recorded for this clonotype. This rearrangement joins TRBV30 to TRBJ1-2; D is possibly TRBD1 (6 bases). The CDR3 runs to 12 residues. The germline CDR1 and CDR2 sequences are GTSNPN and SVGIG (reference sequence). The V end was cut by 7 bases, the J end by 5 bases, with 14 bases between. DNA for the CDR3: TGTGCCTCCTCCCGACAGGATTATGGCTACACCTTC. Translating it yields CASSRQDYGYTF.

The CDR3 here is CASSTREVAETQYF. DNA of the CDR3: TGTGCCAGCTCTACCCGCGAAGTGGCAGAGACCCAGTACTTC. The V and J genes are TRBV18 and TRBJ2-5; no definite D call. Germline V gene lookup returns CDR1 KGHSH and CDR2 LQKENI. With 6 bases removed from V and 4 bases from J, the gap between germline ends came to 15 bases. The CDR3 is made up of 14 amino acids.

This clonotype was recorded many times. The rearrangement uses TRBV6-1 and TRBJ1-2; 9 positions match TRBD1. The ends lost 7 bases at V and 6 bases at J; junction bases unmatched: 12. Germline assignment: CDR1 MNHNS and CDR2 SASEGT. The CDR3 length is 15 residues. The CDR3 protein is CASIGTGRFYNGYTF. CDR3 coding DNA: TGTGCCAGCATCGGGACAGGGCGATTCTACAATGGCTACACCTTC.

This clonotype was recorded a few times. The chain links TRBV7-3 to TRBJ1-6; D might be TRBD1 (6 bases). Trimming left V 5 bases short and J 5 bases short, with 13 bases between. Germline V gene sequence: CDR1 SGHTA, CDR2 FQGTGA. The CDR3 has 15 residues. For the CDR3, the DNA is TGTGCCAGCAGCCCCCGGACAGCGGATAATTCACCCCTCCACTTT. This sequence encodes CASSPRTADNSPLHF.

Many counts were recorded for this clonotype. This chain uses TRBV29-1 with TRBJ1-1, with a possible D match to TRBD1 (5 bases). The CDR3 runs 12 residues. Trimming left V 3 bases short and J 5 bases short, with 10 bases between. Germline V gives CDR1 SQVTM, CDR2 ANQGSEA. The CDR3 loop is CSVEIGGTEAFF. In DNA, the CDR3 is TGCAGCGTTGAGATTGGGGGAACTGAAGCTTTCTTT.

This clonotype was seen many times. The V gene is TRBV5-6, the J gene TRBJ2-4; 7 positions match TRBD1. The germline CDR1 and CDR2 sequences are SGHDT and YYEEEE. This CDR3 comprises 16 residues. After removal of 6 bases from V and 1 base from J, the junction contained 10 bases not matched to a gene. The DNA of the CDR3 is TGTGCCAGCATGAGAAAGACAGGGCCGGCCAAAAACATTCAGTACTTC. Encoded protein: CASMRKTGPAKNIQYF.

Worth noting for this clonotype: A far more abundant clone sits one base away, making this likely a read error. V and J are TRBV2 and TRBJ2-7; TRBD2 is a possible D gene (6 bases). Germline values: CDR1 SNHLY, CDR2 FYNNEI. The CDR3 totals 13 residues. Trimming shortened V by 6 bases and J by 3 bases, and 12 bases separated the two germline ends. CDR3 in DNA: TGTGCCAGCAGGGAGGGTCAGGACTACGAGCAGTACTTC. It codes for CASREGQDYEQYF.

This clonotype has just a few counts. The CDR3 bases are TGTGCCAGCAGTTTGGTCACAGGGGGCCCCCTGGCTGAAGCTTTCTTT. It specifies CASSLVTGGPLAEAFF. This chain links TRBV12-3 or TRBV12-4 with TRBJ1-1; 9 bases agree with TRBD1. V trimming: 3 bases; J trimming: 6 bases; junction bases outside the gene matches: 11. The CDR3 is 16 amino acids.

This clonotype was observed many times. J is TRBJ2-7 and V is TRBV6-2 or TRBV6-3; D unclear. V dropped 2 bases and J dropped 0 bases, with 14 bases sitting between them. Germline CDR1 is MNHEY and CDR2 is SVGEGT. The CDR3 consists of 16 residues. CDR3 bases: TGTGCCAGCAGTTACGGGCACGGTGTAAGCTCCTACGAGCAGTACTTC. Its protein is CASSYGHGVSSYEQYF.